The clone carrying this TCR beta chain is a singleton in its sample. Its cognate antigen is unknown. This sample was included in a study of yellow fever vaccine responses in identical twins. TCRdb fed the RT-PCR reads into MiXCR, producing one record per CDR3 protein. The sample holds about 3,500 distinct CDR3 sequences, 70% to 90% seen once. Study-wide results and caveats: Reportedly, twins' vaccine T cell responses looked partly convergent and partly personalized.

This specimen consisted of T cells from blood (PBMCs), unsorted or a sorted subset (not recorded which), obtained before or after yellow fever vaccination (not recorded which). This sequence was found in a woman under 30 who received the yellow fever vaccine.

CDR3 sequence: CSVEVKDQPQHF. The CDR3 nucleotides are TGCAGCGTTGAAGTTAAAGATCAGCCCCAGCATTTT. This chain joins TRBV29-1 and TRBJ1-5; no clear D. The CDR3 sequence is 12 residues long. Trimming removed 1 base at V and 5 bases at J, with 6 bases between. CDR1 and CDR2 (germline): SQVTM, ANQGSEA.